This is a list of T cell receptor beta chains from one sample in a study of blood T cells in healthy people across ages. TCRdb reprocessed the 5' RACE reads with MiXCR, giving one entry per CDR3 protein. Here the sample spans about 1.7 million distinct CDR3 sequences, roughly 27% being singletons. The sequenced material came from blood. Every receptor here comes from a woman in her thirties in good health. CDR3s include the opening cysteine and the closing phenylalanine or tryptophan. A D gene is named only where the DNA matches it firmly. Only some rows state a clone size, as once, few, many or a class for expanded clones.

>few|15|TRBV7-8|TRBD1|TRBJ1-4
CASSFRDRGLEKLFF
TGTGCCAGCAGCTTCCGGGACAGGGGGTTAGAAAAACTGTTTTTT
>NA|12|TRBV12-3/TRBV12-4|NA|TRBJ1-1
CASSFSSLEAFF
TGTGCCAGCAGTTTTTCGAGTCTAGAAGCTTTCTTT
>NA|13|TRBV4-1|NA|TRBJ2-5
CASSQGVGETQYF
TGCGCCAGCAGCCAAGGCGTTGGAGAGACCCAGTACTTC
>NA|14|TRBV20-1|NA|TRBJ2-7
CSARERTPPYEQYF
TGCAGTGCTAGAGAGAGGACCCCTCCCTACGAGCAGTACTTC
>NA|14|TRBV5-1|TRBD2|TRBJ2-7
CASRDLAGANEQYF
TGCGCCAGCAGAGACCTAGCGGGGGCTAACGAGCAGTACTTC
>NA|14|TRBV18|NA|TRBJ1-2
CASSPPSRGYGYTF
TGTGCCAGCTCACCACCGTCCAGGGGCTATGGCTACACCTTC
>NA|15|TRBV20-1|NA|TRBJ2-1
CSARDPDKPYNEQFF
TGCAGTGCTAGAGATCCCGACAAACCCTACAATGAGCAGTTCTTC
>NA|14|TRBV6-5|NA|TRBJ2-5
CASSRLEEAETQYF
TGTGCCAGCAGTCGACTAGAGGAGGCGGAGACCCAGTACTTC
>NA|16|TRBV29-1|TRBD1|TRBJ2-3
CSVGGRDRGGTDTQYF
TGCAGCGTTGGGGGCCGGGACAGGGGAGGCACAGATACGCAGTATTTT
>NA|14|TRBV29-1|NA|TRBJ2-1
CSVGGQAVGNEQFF
TGCAGCGTTGGCGGCCAGGCGGTCGGCAATGAGCAGTTCTTC
>few|14|TRBV9|TRBD1|TRBJ1-6
CASSFRQGGSPLHF
TGTGCCAGCAGCTTCCGACAGGGTGGCTCACCCCTCCACTTT
>few|15|TRBV12-3/TRBV12-4|NA|TRBJ2-1
CASSLLGPPYNEQFF
TGTGCCAGCAGTTTATTGGGGCCTCCCTACAATGAGCAGTTCTTC
>NA|16|TRBV2|NA|TRBJ2-3
CASSDEGVVDTDTQYF
TGTGCCAGCAGTGATGAAGGGGTGGTAGACACAGATACGCAGTATTTT
>few|15|TRBV6-2/TRBV6-3|TRBD2|TRBJ2-7
CASSLTLAGVAEQYF
TGTGCCAGCAGTCTTACTCTAGCGGGAGTGGCCGAGCAGTACTTC
>NA|13|TRBV20-1|NA|TRBJ2-7
CSAPVDGFYEQYF
TGCAGTGCGCCAGTGGACGGATTCTACGAGCAGTACTTC
>NA|12|TRBV29-1|TRBD1|TRBJ2-7
CSGGQGLSEQYF
TGCAGCGGGGGACAGGGGTTGAGCGAGCAGTACTTC
>few|14|TRBV29-1|TRBD1|TRBJ1-4
CSVVGYRGEEKLFF
TGCAGCGTTGTAGGTTACAGGGGTGAGGAAAAACTGTTTTTT